This T cell receptor (beta chain) derives from a study of T-cell memory formation after mild COVID-19. In the study overall: Largely donor-specific TCR clusters were found.

This clonotype showed up many times. As yet, its antigen is unknown. Study-level results: Second-wave clones with a day 37 peak had unconfirmed SARS-CoV-2 specificity. The study found balanced CD4/CD8 in clones contracting day 15 to 85 and a CD4+ lean in later expanders.

Germline CDR1 is SGHVS and CDR2 is FQNEAQ. V was pared by 5 bases and J by 5 bases, with 12 bases between. The CDR3 contains 13 residues. Libraries for TCRalpha and TCRbeta carried sample barcodes and unique molecular identifiers via 5'RACE. TCRdb used MiXCR to reprocess the 5' RACE reads, holding one entry per CDR3 protein. Seen here are tens of thousands of distinct CDR3 sequences, roughly 23% observed once, and the top ten hold roughly 39%. The genes are TRBV7-8 and TRBJ2-5; D perhaps matches TRBD2 (5 bases). This receptor was obtained from a man younger than 35 who had mild COVID-19 (a few samples of this study predate the infection). Cell type and time point are not known. Sequencing used PBMCs or a T cell subset sorted from them (not recorded which). The CDR3 nucleotides are TGTGCCAGCAGCCCAACTAGTGGTGAGACCCAGTACTTC. Encoded protein: CASSPTSGETQYF.